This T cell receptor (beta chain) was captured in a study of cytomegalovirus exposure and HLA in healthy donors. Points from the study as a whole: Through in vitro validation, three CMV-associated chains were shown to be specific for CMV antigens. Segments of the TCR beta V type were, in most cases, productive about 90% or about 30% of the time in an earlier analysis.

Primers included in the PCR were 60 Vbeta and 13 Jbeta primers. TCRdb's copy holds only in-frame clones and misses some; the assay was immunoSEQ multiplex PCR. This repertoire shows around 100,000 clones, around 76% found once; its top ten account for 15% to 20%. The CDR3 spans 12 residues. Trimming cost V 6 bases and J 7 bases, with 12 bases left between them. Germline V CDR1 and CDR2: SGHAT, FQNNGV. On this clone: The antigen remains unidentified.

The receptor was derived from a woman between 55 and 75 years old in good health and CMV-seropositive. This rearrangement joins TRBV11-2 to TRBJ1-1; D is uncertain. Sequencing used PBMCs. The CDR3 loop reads CASRPTRLEAFF. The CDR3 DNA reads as TGTGCCAGCAGGCCAACTCGACTTGAAGCTTTCTTT.